The entry below gives a single TCR beta chain sequence along with its context. Cohorts were based on clinical histories the participants reported. All recovered Cohort 3 donors got two negative PCRs, got clearance, or saw symptom resolution. These data originate in a study of blood T cell repertoires in COVID-19. Study background: The origin of the acute and convalescent COVID-19 samples was the United States, Italy and Spain.

Original methodology: Reference gene primers were amplified, and this amplification served to estimate nucleated cell counts. The protocol was immunoSEQ multiplex PCR, while the TCRdb copy is restricted to in-frame clones and leaves out a portion. V, J and clone size reflect that table, while D and trimming were determined from the DNA. The table lists roughly 310,000 clones, about 88% of them singletons, with about 2.4% in the top ten. Trimming stripped 5 bases from V and 0 bases from J, with 13 bases between. CDR1 and CDR2 from the germline V gene are SEHNR and FQNEAQ (reference sequence). The CDR3 has 15 residues.

Sample: PBMCs or T cells enriched from blood (not recorded which). This clonotype was sampled from a man aged 55 to 70 who had recovered from COVID-19. The chain uses TRBV7-9 and TRBJ1-1; D might be TRBD1 (5 bases). The CDR3 loop reads CASSNGDFLNTEAFF. CDR3 in DNA: TGTGCCAGCAGCAACGGGGACTTCCTGAACACTGAAGCTTTCTTT.